This T cell receptor beta chain was sequenced in a study of shared clonotypes between healthy human individuals. Points on this clone: Its matching antigen is unknown.

The CDR3 totals 17 residues. V was clipped by 4 bases and J by 0 bases, with 16 bases between them. From germline, CDR1 is MNHNS and CDR2 SASEGT. Each sorted subset replicate got 200 ng genomic DNA, 25,000 to 30,000 genomes. Per the original methods: Junction-only sequences without quality scores came from ImmunoSEQ, so filtering differed. TCRdb keeps only in-frame clones here, not all; method: immunoSEQ multiplex PCR. That table gives V, J and clone size, and the DNA gave D and trimming. The table records some 2,100,000 clones, 90% to 95% of them present only once. Only CD45RO-negative cells positively selected for CCR7 counted as naive CD8 cells, so terminally differentiated effector memory CD45RA+ cells were excluded. General observations from the study: Among the subsets, naive ones generally showed larger estimated richness than memory ones. The small donor group covered limited genetic and exposure diversity.

Sequenced: naive CD8+ T cells from PBMCs. The clonotype originates from a man aged 18 to 29 in good health. Some clones in this sample may be carry-over from other donors' samples. V usage is TRBV6-1 and J usage is TRBJ2-4, with D tentatively TRBD1 (5 bases). CDR3 DNA: TGTGCCAGCAGTGGACAGATACCCCATGTAGCCAAAAACATTCAGTACTTC. Its translation is CASSGQIPHVAKNIQYF.